The next 17 T cell receptor beta chains were all read from a single sample in a study of identical twins. TCRdb re-analysed the 5' RACE reads in MiXCR, keeping a single row per CDR3 protein. The profile shows hundreds of thousands of distinct CDR3 sequences, over 20% of them singletons. This same sample was also taken into another study, of T cells expressing NK-cell markers.

The sample consisted of PBMCs. The source is a woman under 30 in good health.

The chain couples TRBV7-9 to TRBJ2-1; weak D call: TRBD2 (5 bases). V lost 3 bases, J lost 4 bases, and 13 bases lay in between. The germline V gene has CDR1 SEHNR and CDR2 FQNEAQ (reference sequence). This CDR3 spans 15 amino acids. DNA for the CDR3: TGTGCCAGCAGCTTCGGGAAAACACGATACAATGAGCAGTTCTTC. This translates into CASSFGKTRYNEQFF. Complete variable domain (other parts from reference TRBV7-9 and TRBJ2-1): DTGVSQNPRHKITKRGQNVTFRCDPISEHNRLYWYRQTLGQGPEFLTYFQNEAQLEKSRLLSDRFSAERPKGSFSTLEIQRTEQGDSAMYLCASSFGKTRYNEQFFGPGTRLTVL.

J is TRBJ2-1 and V is TRBV6-1; 8 nucleotides agree with TRBD2. Germline V gene sequence: CDR1 MNHNS, CDR2 SASEGT. This CDR3 contains 15 residues. V trimming: 7 bases; J trimming: 5 bases; junction bases outside the gene matches: 10. CDR3 amino acids: CASTHRIAGHNEQFF. The CDR3 DNA reads as TGTGCCAGCACCCACCGGATAGCGGGGCACAATGAGCAGTTCTTC.

This clonotype was found a few times. The chain couples TRBV6-1 to TRBJ2-2; either TRBD1 or TRBD2 may supply D (5 bases each). V lost 6 bases to trimming and J lost 2 bases, with 13 bases between them. CDR1 MNHNS and CDR2 SASEGT come from the germline V gene. The CDR3 length is 15 residues. CDR3 amino acids: CASRSGRINTGELFF. The CDR3 region has the DNA TGTGCCAGCAGATCGGGACGGATTAACACCGGGGAGCTGTTTTTT.

A word on this clonotype: One base away lies a much larger clone, so this may be a sequencing read error. V usage is TRBV12-3 or TRBV12-4 and J usage is TRBJ1-5; 8 bases agree with TRBD1. V lost 6 bases to trimming and J lost 2 bases; unmatched junction nucleotides: 3. The CDR3 is 14 residues long. CDR3 in amino acids: CASRTTGGNQPQHF. The CDR3 coding sequence is TGTGCCAGCAGAACGACAGGGGGCAATCAGCCCCAGCATTTT.

This clonotype was observed many times. CDR3 protein: CATAYTGSGELFF. CDR3 nucleotides: TGTGCCACCGCGTATACAGGGAGCGGGGAGCTGTTTTTT. The V and J genes are TRBV12-3 or TRBV12-4 and TRBJ2-2, with TRBD1 as a possible D gene (6 bases). CDR3 size: 13 residues. Trimming removed 10 bases from V and 7 bases from J, with 16 bases in between.

This clonotype was seen a handful of times. The chain uses TRBV10-1 and TRBJ1-1; 9 bases fit TRBD1. V lost 6 bases and J lost 6; bases outside the gene matches: 8. The CDR3 totals 14 residues. Germline V CDR1 and CDR2: WNHNN, SYGVQD (reference sequence). The CDR3: CASSRGQGNPEAFF. CDR3 bases: TGCGCCAGCAGCCGGGGACAGGGTAACCCTGAAGCTTTCTTT.

In its sample, this clonotype was seen a few times. This sequence joins TRBV6-2 or TRBV6-3 and TRBJ2-1; D ambiguous. Looked up from germline, CDR1 is MNHEY and CDR2 is SVGEGT. V dropped 10 bases and J dropped 6 bases, with 10 bases sitting between them. This CDR3 has 11 amino acids. CDR3 DNA sequence: TGTGCCACCACCTTGGTCAATGAGCAGTTCTTC. It yields the protein CATTLVNEQFF.

This chain joins TRBV6-5 and TRBJ1-2, with TRBD1 matching over 8 bases. The length of the CDR3 is 13 residues. Germline V gives CDR1 MNHEY, CDR2 SVGAGI. Germline trimming cut 6 bases from V and 3 bases from J; bases unmatched to any gene: 3. As DNA, the CDR3 is TGTGCCAGCAGAACGACAGGGGACTATGGCTACACCTTC. It translates to CASRTTGDYGYTF.

This clonotype showed up just a few times. The rearrangement links TRBV29-1 to TRBJ2-5; D is uncertain. Trimming pared 6 bases from V and 1 base from J, leaving 18 bases between. Germline CDR1 and CDR2: SQVTM and ANQGSEA. The CDR3 runs to 15 residues. DNA of the CDR3: TGCAGCGTACCTAAGGAGTGGGCAGCCCAAGAGACCCAGTACTTC. This gives the protein CSVPKEWAAQETQYF. The complete variable domain, with remaining parts taken from reference TRBV29-1 and TRBJ2-5, reads SAVISQKPSRDICQRGTSLTIQCQVDSQVTMMFWYRQQPGQSLTLIATANQGSEATYESGFVIDKFPISRPNLTFSTLTVSNMSPEDSSIYLCSVPKEWAAQETQYFGPGTRLLVL.

This clonotype occurred a few times. This sequence joins TRBV7-9 and TRBJ1-5, with a weak D call TRBD1 (5 bases). This CDR3 is 12 amino acids long. V lost 0 bases and J lost 9, with 6 bases in between. Germline CDR1 and CDR2: SEHNR and FQNEAQ (reference sequence). In DNA form, the CDR3 reads TGTGCCAGCAGCTTAGCAGACAGGCCCCAGCATTTT. Amino acids: CASSLADRPQHF.

This chain joins TRBV3-1 and TRBJ1-1; D uncertain. The germline CDR1 and CDR2 sequences are LGHDT and YNNKEL (reference sequence). This CDR3 has 15 amino acids. Deletions cut 1 base from V and 2 bases from J, with 11 bases between. Here the CDR3 DNA reads TGTGCCAGCAGCCAAGCAACCGCAGGTAACACTGAAGCTTTCTTT. Encoded protein: CASSQATAGNTEAFF.

Ten or more counts support this clonotype. The chain combines TRBV12-3 or TRBV12-4 with TRBJ1-6; TRBD1 matches 7 bases. The V and J ends lost 5 bases and 7 bases, in that order; junction bases with no gene match: 5. The CDR3 runs 14 residues. The CDR3 protein is CASSRDRVNSPLHF. The CDR3 DNA follows: TGTGCCAGCAGTCGAGACAGGGTCAATTCACCCCTCCACTTT.

The chain uses TRBV5-6 and TRBJ2-7, with 11 bases aligning to TRBD2. Germline loops: CDR1 SGHDT, CDR2 YYEEEE. With V trimmed by 4 bases and J by 9 bases, 3 bases remained unmatched. The CDR3 covers 12 residues. In nucleotides, the CDR3 is TGTGCCAGCAGCATCGGGACTAGCGGGCAGTACTTC. Its translation is CASSIGTSGQYF.

This clonotype showed up just a few times. This chain joins TRBV6-5 and TRBJ2-1, with 9 bases fitting TRBD1. The CDR3 consists of 15 residues. V was clipped by 0 bases and J by 8 bases; unmatched bases: 5. Germline V gene lookup returns CDR1 MNHEY and CDR2 SVGAGI. The CDR3 nucleotides are TGTGCCAGCAGTTACTCGACAGGGGGAATCTATGAGCAGTTCTTC. This translates into CASSYSTGGIYEQFF.

This clonotype showed up just a few times. V gene TRBV12-3 or TRBV12-4 combines with J gene TRBJ2-7; D tentatively fits TRBD1 or TRBD2 (5 bases each). CDR3 length equals 13 residues. The ends were cut back, 6 bases at V and 5 bases at J, with 14 bases in the middle. CDR3 loop: CASRGWDDDEQYF. CDR3 nucleotide sequence: TGTGCCAGCAGGGGGTGGGACGACGACGAGCAGTACTTC.

The chain joins TRBV3-1 to TRBJ2-5; D is unresolved. V was shortened by 1 base and J by 5 bases, with 8 bases between the two germline ends. The CDR3 is made up of 13 amino acids. Germline lookup yields CDR1 LGHDT and CDR2 YNNKEL (reference sequence). CDR3: CASSQVHGETQYF. CDR3 DNA sequence: TGTGCCAGCAGCCAAGTACACGGGGAGACCCAGTACTTC.

V and J are TRBV7-9 and TRBJ2-1, with D perhaps TRBD2 (6 bases). The CDR3 extends over 16 amino acids. Germline lookup yields CDR1 SEHNR and CDR2 FQNEAQ (reference sequence). V lost 3 bases and J lost 7, with 19 bases in between. The CDR3 coding sequence is TGTGCCAGCAGCTTGGGGGGACTTCCCAGGGATAATGAGCAGTTCTTC. Translated, it gives CASSLGGLPRDNEQFF.